Below, 10 T cell receptor beta chains from the same sample are listed, as sequenced in a study of T cells in Graves' hyperthyroidism and ophthalmopathy. Researchers amplified the TCR beta CDR3 regions from RNA transcripts. Using the HTBI primer set, a first-round RT-PCR was run on the TCR CDR3. TCRdb re-called the multiplex PCR reads with MiXCR, one entry per CDR3 protein. The table has 350,000 to 400,000 distinct CDR3 sequences, about 15% seen once. Input material: blood. These receptors came from a woman aged 25 to 39 with Graves' hyperthyroidism.

Points on this clonotype: A much larger clone lies a single base off, so this may be a read error. This rearrangement joins TRBV27 to TRBJ2-1, with 7 bases that match TRBD2. Germline values: CDR1 MNHEY, CDR2 SMNVEV (reference sequence). CDR3 length: 16 residues. CDR3 region: CACSPHSSGLNNEQFF. CDR3 in DNA: TGTGCCTGCAGTCCCCACTCTAGCGGACTAAACAATGAGCAGTTCTTC.

Details on this clonotype: A much larger clone is a single base away; this may be a read error. This sequence joins TRBV27 and TRBJ2-5; 8 nucleotides align to TRBD2. The V gene's germline CDR1 is MNHEY and CDR2 SMNVEV (reference sequence). The V gene end was trimmed by 6 bases and the J gene end by 5 bases; junction bases not matched to a gene: 17. The CDR3 loop spans 17 amino acids. Here the CDR3 reads CASSLGAGGPWTETQYF. The DNA for the CDR3 is TGTGCCAGCAGCTTGGGTGCGGGAGGCCCCTGGACCGAGACCCAGTACTTC.

This clonotype has ten or more counts. The rearrangement joins TRBV28 to TRBJ1-2; D might be TRBD1 (5 bases). The V end lost 9 bases, the J end lost 8 bases, and 10 bases lay between the germline ends. The length of the CDR3 is 10 residues. Looked up from germline, CDR1 is MDHEN and CDR2 is SYDVKM. Here the CDR3 DNA reads TGTGCCAGACAGGTTTGGGGCTACACCTTC. It yields the protein CARQVWGYTF.

This clonotype was found a few times. The J gene is TRBJ1-6, the V gene TRBV9; TRBD1 matches 7 bases. The CDR3 is 15 amino acids. The V segment lost 0 bases and the J segment 6 bases; nucleotides outside the gene matches: 3. Germline assignment: CDR1 SGDLS and CDR2 YYNGEE. Here the CDR3 reads CASSVETGSNSPLHF. The CDR3 region has the DNA TGTGCCAGCAGCGTAGAGACAGGGAGTAATTCACCCCTCCACTTT.

The sample holds many counts of this clonotype. The rearrangement joins TRBV28 to TRBJ1-2; 9 bases agree with TRBD1. This CDR3 is built from 17 residues. Germline loops: CDR1 MDHEN, CDR2 SYDVKM. The trim removed 6 bases at V and 3 bases at J, leaving 14 bases unmatched. CDR3 DNA sequence: TGTGCCAGCAGGCACCCGCCCGGACAGGGGATATACTATGGCTACACCTTC. Encoded protein: CASRHPPGQGIYYGYTF.

Many counts were recorded for this clonotype. This chain uses TRBV3-1 with TRBJ1-1; no clear D. The germline gives CDR1 LGHDT, CDR2 YNNKEL (reference sequence). Trimming left V 3 bases short and J 8 bases short, with 13 bases between. This CDR3 is 13 amino acids long. The CDR3, as DNA: TGTGCCAGCAGCCAGACCACCGGGAGCGAAGCTTTCTTT. Translation gives CASSQTTGSEAFF. Drawing the rest from reference TRBV3-1 and TRBJ1-1, the complete variable domain is DTAVSQTPKYLVTQMGNDKSIKCEQNLGHDTMYWYKQDSKKFLKIMFSYNNKELIINETVPNRFSPKSPDKAHLNLHINSLELGDSAVYFCASSQTTGSEAFFGQGTRLTVV.

This clonotype was counted between two and nine times. The rearrangement uses TRBV19 and TRBJ1-1; 8 bases match TRBD1. The ends lost 3 bases at V and 6 bases at J; junction bases unmatched: 6. The CDR3 consists of 14 residues. Germline CDR1 reads LNHDA; CDR2 reads SQIVND (reference sequence). CDR3 bases: TGTGCCAGTAGTATGGGCGACAGGGGCGCTGAAGCTTTCTTT. Translating it yields CASSMGDRGAEAFF. The variable domain in full, completed from reference TRBV19 and TRBJ1-1, reads DGGITQSPKYLFRKEGQNVTLSCEQNLNHDAMYWYRQDPGQGLRLIYYSQIVNDFQKGDIAEGYSVSREKKESFPLTVTSAQKNPTAFYLCASSMGDRGAEAFFGQGTRLTVV.

The chain couples TRBV12-3 or TRBV12-4 to TRBJ2-3; no clear D. The V end was cut by 5 bases, the J end by 3 bases, with 6 bases between. CDR3 length equals 12 residues. The chain's CDR3 is CASSPWTDTQYF. The CDR3, as DNA: TGTGCCAGCAGTCCCTGGACAGATACGCAGTATTTT.

This clonotype was observed at least ten times. This chain joins TRBV28 and TRBJ2-1; 7 bases map to TRBD2. V lost 2 bases, J lost 4 bases, and 2 bases stayed unmatched. The CDR3 is 14 amino acids. Germline V gene lookup returns CDR1 MDHEN and CDR2 SYDVKM. CDR3 protein: CASSLGTIYNEQFF. CDR3 DNA: TGTGCCAGCAGTTTAGGGACTATATACAATGAGCAGTTCTTC.

This clonotype has more than one count but fewer than ten. The chain employs TRBV6-1 and TRBJ2-3; TRBD2 matches 10 bases. CDR3 length equals 15 residues. V lost 6 bases to trimming and J lost 3 bases; unmatched junction nucleotides: 6. Germline values: CDR1 MNHNS, CDR2 SASEGT. DNA for the CDR3: TGTGCCAGCAGAGTAGCGGGAGGAATAACAGATACGCAGTATTTT. Translation gives CASRVAGGITDTQYF.